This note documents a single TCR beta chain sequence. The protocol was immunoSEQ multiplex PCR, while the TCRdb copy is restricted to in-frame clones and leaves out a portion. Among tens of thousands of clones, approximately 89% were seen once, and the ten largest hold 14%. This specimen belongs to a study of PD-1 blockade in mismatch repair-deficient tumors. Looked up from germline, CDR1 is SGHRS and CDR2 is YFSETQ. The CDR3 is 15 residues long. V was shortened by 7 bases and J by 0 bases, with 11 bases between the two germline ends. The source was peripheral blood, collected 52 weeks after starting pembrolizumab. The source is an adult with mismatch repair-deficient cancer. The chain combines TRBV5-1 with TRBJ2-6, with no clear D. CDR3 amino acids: CASGPDLSGANVLTF. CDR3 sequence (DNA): TGCGCCAGCGGACCGGACCTCTCTGGGGCCAACGTCCTGACTTTC.